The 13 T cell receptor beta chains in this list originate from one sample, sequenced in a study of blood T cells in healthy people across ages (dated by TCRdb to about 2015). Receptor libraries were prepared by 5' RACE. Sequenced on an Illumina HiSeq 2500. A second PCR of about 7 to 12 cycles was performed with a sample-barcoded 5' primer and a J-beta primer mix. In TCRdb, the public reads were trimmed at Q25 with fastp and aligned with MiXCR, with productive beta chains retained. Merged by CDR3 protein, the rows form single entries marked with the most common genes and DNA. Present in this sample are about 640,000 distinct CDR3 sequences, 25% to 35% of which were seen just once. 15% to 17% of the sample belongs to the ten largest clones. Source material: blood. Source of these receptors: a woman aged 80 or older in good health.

The CDR3 nucleotides read TGTGCCAGCAGTTTGGGTGGGGAGGGGGCTCCCTACAATGAGCAGTTCTTC. Its translation is CASSLGGEGAPYNEQFF. This chain uses TRBV12-3 or TRBV12-4 with TRBJ2-1; D possibly uses TRBD1 or TRBD2 (7 bases each). Trimming took off 3 bases at V and 2 bases at J, with 17 bases between the two ends. This CDR3 spans 17 amino acids.

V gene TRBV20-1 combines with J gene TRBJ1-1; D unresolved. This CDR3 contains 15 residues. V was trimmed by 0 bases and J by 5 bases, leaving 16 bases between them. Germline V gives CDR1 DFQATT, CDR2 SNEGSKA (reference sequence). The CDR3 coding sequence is TGCAGTGCTAGAGATGGCGAAGGGCTGGGAACTGAAGCTTTCTTT. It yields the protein CSARDGEGLGTEAFF.

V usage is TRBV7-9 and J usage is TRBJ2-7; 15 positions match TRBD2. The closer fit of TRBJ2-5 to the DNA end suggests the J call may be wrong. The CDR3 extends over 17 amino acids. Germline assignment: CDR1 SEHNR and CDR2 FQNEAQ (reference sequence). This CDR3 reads CASSLPGLAGGQETQYF. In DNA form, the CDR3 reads TGTGCCAGCAGCTTACCGGGACTAGCGGGGGGACAAGAGACCCAGTACTTC.

The DNA for the CDR3 is TGTGCCAGCAACCCGAAGGGGGGGCGTCACGCAGCTTTCTTT. Protein sequence: CASNPKGGRHAAFF. This chain uses TRBV7-9 with TRBJ1-1; D is perhaps TRBD1 (6 bases). The V and J ends lost 7 bases and 10 bases respectively, with 22 bases between them. Germline V gene lookup returns CDR1 SEHNR and CDR2 FQNEAQ (reference sequence). The CDR3 consists of 14 residues.

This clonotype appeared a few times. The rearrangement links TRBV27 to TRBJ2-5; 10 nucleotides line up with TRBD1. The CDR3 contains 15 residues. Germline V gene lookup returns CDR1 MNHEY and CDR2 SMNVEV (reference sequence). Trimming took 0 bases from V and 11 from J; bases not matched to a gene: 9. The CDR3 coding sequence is TGTGCCAGCAGTTTATCGACAGGGGGCTACAATGAGCAGTACTTC. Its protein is CASSLSTGGYNEQYF.

The CDR3 here is CASRTEGGYNEQFF. As DNA, the CDR3 is TGTGCCAGCAGGACCGAGGGGGGGTACAATGAGCAGTTCTTC. The chain combines TRBV7-3 with TRBJ2-1, with a weak D call TRBD2 (7 bases). The CDR3 loop spans 14 amino acids. V was shortened by 6 bases and J by 4 bases, with 13 bases between the two germline ends. The V gene's germline CDR1 is SGHTA and CDR2 FQGTGA.

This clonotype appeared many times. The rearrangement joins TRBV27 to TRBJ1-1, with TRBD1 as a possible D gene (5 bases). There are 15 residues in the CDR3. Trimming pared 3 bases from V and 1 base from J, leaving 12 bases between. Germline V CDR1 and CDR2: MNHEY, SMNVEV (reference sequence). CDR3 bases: TGTGCCAGCAGTTTGTCGGCCGGGGCGAACACTGAAGCTTTCTTT. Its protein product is CASSLSAGANTEAFF.

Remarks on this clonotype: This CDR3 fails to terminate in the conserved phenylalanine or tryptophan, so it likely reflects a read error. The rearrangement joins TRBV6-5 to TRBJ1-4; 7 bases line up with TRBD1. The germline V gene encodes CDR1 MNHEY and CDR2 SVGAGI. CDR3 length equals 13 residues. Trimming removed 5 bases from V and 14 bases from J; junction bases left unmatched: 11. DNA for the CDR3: TGTGCCAGCAGTCCGACGACAGGGCGAAATCTGTTTCTT. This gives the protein CASSPTTGRNLFL.

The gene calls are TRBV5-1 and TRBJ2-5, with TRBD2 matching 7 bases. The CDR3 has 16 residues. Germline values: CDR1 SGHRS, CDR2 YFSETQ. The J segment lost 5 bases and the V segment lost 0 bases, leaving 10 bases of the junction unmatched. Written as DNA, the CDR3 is TGCGCCAGCAGCTTGGTGGAGGGGAGGGTCCTTGAGACCCAGTACTTC. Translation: CASSLVEGRVLETQYF.

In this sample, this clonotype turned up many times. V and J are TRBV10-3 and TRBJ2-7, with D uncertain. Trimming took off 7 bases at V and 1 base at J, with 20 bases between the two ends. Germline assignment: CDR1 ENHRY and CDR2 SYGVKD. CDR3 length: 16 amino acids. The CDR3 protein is CAITVKGLTTSYEQYF. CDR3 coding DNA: TGTGCCATCACCGTAAAGGGCCTCACAACTTCCTACGAGCAGTACTTC.

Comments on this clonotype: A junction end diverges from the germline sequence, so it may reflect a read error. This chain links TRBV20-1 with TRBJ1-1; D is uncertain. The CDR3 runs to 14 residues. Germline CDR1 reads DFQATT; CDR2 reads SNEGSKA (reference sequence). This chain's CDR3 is CSARDGRSSTEAFF. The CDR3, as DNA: TGTAGTGCTAGAGATGGCAGGTCGAGCACTGAAGCTTTCTTT.

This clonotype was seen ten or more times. Written as DNA, the CDR3 is TGTGCCAGCAGCATGCCAGGGGCTGGGGCCAACGTCCTGACTTTC. Protein sequence: CASSMPGAGANVLTF. The chain carries TRBV7-6 and TRBJ2-6; D is possibly TRBD1 (6 bases). Looked up from germline, CDR1 is SGHVS and CDR2 is FNYEAQ. Trimming removed 5 bases from V and 2 bases from J, with 10 bases in between. This CDR3 spans 15 amino acids.

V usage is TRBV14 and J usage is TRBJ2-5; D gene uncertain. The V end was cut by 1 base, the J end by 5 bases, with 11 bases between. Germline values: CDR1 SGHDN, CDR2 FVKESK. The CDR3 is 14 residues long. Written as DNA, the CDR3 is TGTGCCAGCAGCCAAGGGTACCTGGGGGAGACCCAGTACTTC. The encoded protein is CASSQGYLGETQYF.